This is a list of T cell receptor beta chains from one sample in a study of Graves' ophthalmopathy and Graves' hyperthyroidism. One entry per CDR3 protein, called by TCRdb with MiXCR from the multiplex PCR reads. The sample lists about 410,000 distinct CDR3 sequences, 15% to 20% occurring once. Input material: peripheral blood. All receptors derive from a woman between 18 and 29 years old with Graves' ophthalmopathy. Each CDR3 is given with its conserved first and last residue. D genes are given only for firm matches. Part of the rows lack a size; the others show once, few, many or a class for expanded clones.

j_call	v_call	d_call	cdr3_length	clone_size	cdr3_aa	cdr3_nt
TRBJ2-7	TRBV27	TRBD1	15	many	CASTSAGTGSYEQYF	TGTGCCAGCACCTCTGCCGGGACAGGGTCCTACGAGCAGTACTTC
TRBJ2-5	TRBV4-1	.	15	many	CASSQEIREGETQYF	TGCGCCAGCAGCCAAGAAATCAGGGAAGGAGAGACCCAGTACTTC
TRBJ1-2	TRBV11-2	.	16	many	CASSLVPGGRYYGYTF	TGTGCCAGCAGCTTAGTTCCCGGGGGGAGGTACTATGGCTACACCTTC
TRBJ1-5	TRBV15	.	12	many	CATSGGGQPQHF	TGTGCCACCTCCGGGGGAGGTCAGCCCCAGCATTTT
TRBJ2-4	TRBV5-6	.	14	many	CASSLEGAPDIQYF	TGTGCCAGCAGCTTGGAAGGGGCGCCGGACATTCAGTACTTC
TRBJ2-7	TRBV6-2/TRBV6-3	.	12	.	CGSSPNSYEKYF	TGTGGCAGCAGTCCCAACTCCTACGAGAAGTACTTC
TRBJ1-1	TRBV6-1	.	12	many	CASRAMNTEAFF	TGTGCCAGCAGGGCAATGAACACTGAAGCTTTCTTT
TRBJ2-5	TRBV6-1	TRBD2	18	many	CASSEPGLAWVWQETQYF	TGTGCCAGCAGTGAGCCCGGACTAGCGTGGGTTTGGCAAGAGACCCAGTACTTC
TRBJ2-2	TRBV20-1	TRBD2	19	.	CSARVGLAGGVSNTGELFF	TGCAGTGCTAGAGTCGGACTAGCGGGAGGCGTCTCGAACACCGGGGAGCTGTTTTTT
TRBJ1-2	TRBV12-3/TRBV12-4	TRBD1	15	many	CASSPSGGPGYGYTF	TGTGCCAGCAGTCCCTCAGGGGGCCCTGGCTATGGCTACACCTTC
TRBJ2-5	TRBV24-1	.	13	.	CATSRPPQETQYF	TGTGCCACCTCCAGGCCCCCACAAGAGACCCAGTACTTC
TRBJ2-2	TRBV5-1	.	13	many	CASSPPTVVELFF	TGCGCCAGCAGCCCGCCGACAGTCGTGGAGCTGTTTTTT
TRBJ2-5	TRBV20-1	TRBD1	13	once	CSATRDREETQYF	TGCAGTGCGACCCGGGACAGAGAAGAGACCCAGTACTTC
TRBJ2-2	TRBV24-1	.	16	many	CATSDRTVPNTGELFF	TGTGCCACCAGTGATCGGACCGTACCAAACACCGGGGAGCTGTTTTTT
TRBJ2-7	TRBV28	.	15	many	CASSSPDSSSYEQYF	TGTGCCAGCAGTTCCCCCGACAGTAGCTCCTACGAGCAGTACTTC
TRBJ2-7	TRBV28	.	13	.	CASSSYRDHEQYF	TGTGCCAGCAGTAGTTACAGGGACCACGAGCAGTACTTC
TRBJ1-5	TRBV20-1	.	13	many	CSARQGTNQPQHF	TGCAGTGCTAGGCAGGGGACCAATCAGCCCCAGCATTTT
TRBJ1-1	TRBV13	.	13	many	CASSFPRAPEAFF	TGTGCCAGCAGCTTCCCGAGGGCCCCTGAAGCTTTCTTT
TRBJ2-7	TRBV6-5	.	15	many	CASSNRRGGSYEQYF	TGTGCCAGCTCCAATCGGCGGGGCGGATCCTACGAGCAGTACTTC
TRBJ1-2	TRBV27	.	15	many	CASSLYTDRSYGYTF	TGTGCCAGCAGTTTATATACAGACAGGTCCTATGGCTACACCTTC
TRBJ2-6	TRBV28	.	16	many	CASSSTGNSGANVLTF	TGTGCCAGCAGTTCGACGGGTAACTCTGGGGCCAACGTCCTGACTTTC
TRBJ1-2	TRBV12-3/TRBV12-4	.	13	.	CASSQLQGYGYTF	TGTGCCAGCAGTCAACTACAGGGCTATGGCTACACCTTC
TRBJ1-1	TRBV7-3	.	14	many	CASSSGRANTEAFF	TGTGCCAGCAGCTCGGGGCGGGCGAACACTGAAGCTTTCTTT
TRBJ2-7	TRBV7-9	.	14	many	CASSFSRVSHEQYF	TGTGCCAGCAGCTTCAGTAGGGTCTCCCACGAGCAGTACTTC
TRBJ2-7	TRBV5-1	.	16	many	CASSVGVIAAGYEQYF	TGCGCCAGCAGCGTTGGGGTAATAGCGGCTGGCTACGAGCAGTACTTC
TRBJ2-5	TRBV11-1	TRBD1	15	.	CASSFGTGVRETQYF	TGTGCCAGCAGCTTCGGGACAGGGGTGCGAGAGACCCAGTACTTC
TRBJ2-7	TRBV7-2	.	14	many	CASSLTLPVYEQYF	TGTGCCAGCAGCTTGACCCTACCCGTCTACGAGCAGTACTTC
TRBJ2-7	TRBV28	.	15	many	CASRSNGGPSYEQYF	TGTGCCAGCAGATCAAACGGGGGGCCCTCCTACGAGCAGTACTTC
TRBJ1-5	TRBV11-2	.	16	many	CASSSEKGPLGQPQHF	TGTGCCAGCAGTTCAGAAAAGGGACCGCTCGGACAGCCCCAGCATTTT
TRBJ2-5	TRBV12-3/TRBV12-4	.	15	.	CASSLARGNRETQYF	TGTGCCAGCAGTTTAGCGAGGGGAAATCGGGAGACCCAGTACTTC
TRBJ2-7	TRBV20-1	.	20	many	CSARAPLGVPAGRSSYEQYF	TGCAGTGCTAGAGCGCCCCTAGGGGTGCCAGCGGGCCGAAGCTCCTACGAGCAGTACTTC
TRBJ2-7	TRBV12-3/TRBV12-4	TRBD2	16	few	CASSLEVAGGAYEQYF	TGTGCCAGCAGTTTAGAGGTCGCCGGGGGGGCCTACGAGCAGTACTTC
TRBJ2-6	TRBV30	TRBD1	14	.	CAWETGSGANVLTF	TGTGCCTGGGAGACAGGGAGTGGGGCCAACGTCCTGACTTTC
TRBJ2-4	TRBV12-3/TRBV12-4	.	14	many	CASSFLRHKNIQYF	TGTGCCAGCAGTTTCCTCAGGCACAAAAACATTCAGTACTTC
TRBJ2-7	TRBV28	.	15	.	CASSFSAGSSYEQYF	TGTGCCAGCAGTTTTTCGGCGGGCTCTTCCTACGAGCAGTACTTC
TRBJ2-2	TRBV4-1	.	15	few	CASSQGRSGTGELFF	TGCGCCAGCAGCCAAGGGAGGTCCGGGACCGGGGAGCTGTTTTTT
TRBJ2-7	TRBV11-2	.	17	.	CASSHIQSAELSYEQYF	TGTGCCAGCAGCCACATACAATCGGCAGAGCTCTCCTACGAGCAGTACTTC
TRBJ1-2	TRBV12-3/TRBV12-4	.	13	many	CASSPEWDYGYTF	TGTGCCAGCAGCCCGGAATGGGATTATGGCTACACCTTC
TRBJ2-6	TRBV7-2	.	17	many	CASSLANRVSGANVLTF	TGTGCCAGCAGCTTAGCGAACAGGGTCTCTGGGGCCAACGTCCTGACTTTC
TRBJ1-1	TRBV6-4	.	14	many	CASRAEGSSAEAFF	TGTGCCAGCAGGGCCGAGGGGTCTAGCGCTGAAGCTTTCTTT
TRBJ2-7	TRBV6-5	.	15	.	CASSYSGTYPYEQYF	TGTGCCAGCAGTTACTCGGGCACCTACCCCTACGAGCAGTACTTC
TRBJ1-1	TRBV11-2	.	16	.	CASSRQGPSSGTEAFF	TGTGCCAGCAGCCGCCAGGGACCTTCCAGTGGCACTGAAGCTTTCTTT
TRBJ1-2	TRBV28	.	14	few	CASSPIGPNYGYTF	TGTGCCAGCAGTCCCATAGGTCCTAACTATGGCTACACCTTC
TRBJ2-7	TRBV28	TRBD2	14	.	CASSLVGGNNEQYF	TGTGCCAGCAGTTTAGTGGGAGGGAACAACGAGCAGTACTTC
TRBJ2-7	TRBV11-2	TRBD2	18	few	CASTPQAGGAHRSYEQYF	TGTGCCAGCACCCCCCAGGCGGGGGGAGCTCATAGATCCTACGAGCAGTACTTC
TRBJ2-4	TRBV20-1	.	15	many	CSASHFRRGKNIQYF	TGCAGTGCTAGTCACTTTCGACGCGGCAAAAACATTCAGTACTTC
TRBJ2-5	TRBV10-1	.	13	many	CASSEYIQETQYF	TGCGCCAGCAGTGAGTACATCCAAGAGACCCAGTACTTC
TRBJ1-2	TRBV3-1	TRBD1	15	many	CASSQTVMDRYGYTF	TGTGCCAGCAGCCAAACCGTAATGGACAGGTATGGCTACACCTTC